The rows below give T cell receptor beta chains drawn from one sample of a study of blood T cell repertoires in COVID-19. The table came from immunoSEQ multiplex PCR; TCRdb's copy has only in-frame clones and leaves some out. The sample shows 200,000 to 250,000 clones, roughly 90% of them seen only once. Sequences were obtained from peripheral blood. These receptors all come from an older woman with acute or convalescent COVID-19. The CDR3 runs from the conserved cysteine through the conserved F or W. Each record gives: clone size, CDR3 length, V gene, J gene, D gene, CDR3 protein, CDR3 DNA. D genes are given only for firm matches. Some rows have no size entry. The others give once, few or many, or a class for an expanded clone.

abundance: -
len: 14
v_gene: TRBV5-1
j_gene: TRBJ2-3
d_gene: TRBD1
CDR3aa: CASSWDRRPDTQYF
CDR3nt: TGCGCCAGCAGCTGGGACAGGCGTCCAGATACGCAGTATTTT

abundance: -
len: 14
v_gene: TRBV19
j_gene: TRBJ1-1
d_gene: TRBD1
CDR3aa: CASSILTGDTEAFF
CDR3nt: TGTGCCAGTAGTATCCTTACAGGGGACACTGAAGCTTTCTTT

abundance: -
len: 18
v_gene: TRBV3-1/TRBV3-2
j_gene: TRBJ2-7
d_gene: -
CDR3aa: CASSPHLVGTLVPYEQYF
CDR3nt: TGTGCCAGCAGCCCCCATCTGGTTGGGACTCTAGTCCCCTACGAGCAGTACTTC

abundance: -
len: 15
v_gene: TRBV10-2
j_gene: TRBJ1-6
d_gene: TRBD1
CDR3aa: CASSESQGDNSPLHF
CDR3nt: TGCGCCAGCAGTGAGTCTCAGGGGGATAATTCACCCCTCCACTTT

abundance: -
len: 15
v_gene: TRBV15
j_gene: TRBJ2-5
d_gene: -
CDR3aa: CATSRAVQGQETQYF
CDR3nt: TGTGCCACCAGCAGAGCGGTCCAGGGACAAGAGACCCAGTACTTC

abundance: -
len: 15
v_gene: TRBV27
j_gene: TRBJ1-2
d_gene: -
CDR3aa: CASSLSPGFNYGYTF
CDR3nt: TGTGCCAGCAGTTTAAGTCCAGGTTTTAACTATGGCTACACCTTC

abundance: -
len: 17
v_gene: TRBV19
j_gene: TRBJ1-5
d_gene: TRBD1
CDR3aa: CASSMGQGIVSGQPQHF
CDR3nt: TGTGCCAGTAGTATGGGACAGGGTATAGTTTCAGGTCAGCCCCAGCATTTT

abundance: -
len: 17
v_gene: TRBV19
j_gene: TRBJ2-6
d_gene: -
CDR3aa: CASKSPGFTTGANVLTF
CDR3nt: TGTGCCAGTAAGTCCCCGGGTTTTACTACTGGGGCCAACGTCCTGACTTTC

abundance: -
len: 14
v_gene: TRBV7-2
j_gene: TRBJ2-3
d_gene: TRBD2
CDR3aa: CASSRGETTDTQYF
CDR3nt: TGTGCCAGCAGCCGGGGGGAAACGACAGATACGCAGTATTTT

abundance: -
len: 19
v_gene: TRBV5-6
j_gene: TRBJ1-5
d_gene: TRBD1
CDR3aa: CASSFRLGQGIGSSQPQHF
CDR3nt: TGTGCCAGCAGCTTTCGATTGGGACAGGGAATAGGGTCGTCTCAGCCCCAGCATTTT

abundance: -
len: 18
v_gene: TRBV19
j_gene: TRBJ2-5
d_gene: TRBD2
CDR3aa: CASSFGRSGMGGQETQYF
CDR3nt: TGTGCCAGTAGTTTCGGACGGAGCGGGATGGGGGGCCAAGAGACCCAGTACTTC

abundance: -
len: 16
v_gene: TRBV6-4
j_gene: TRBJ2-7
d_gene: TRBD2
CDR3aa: CASSDPRGGERGEQYF
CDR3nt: TGTGCCAGCAGTGACCCAAGGGGAGGGGAAAGGGGCGAGCAGTACTTC

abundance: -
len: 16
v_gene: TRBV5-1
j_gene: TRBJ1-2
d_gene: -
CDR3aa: CASSLGDNFLYYGYTF
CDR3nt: TGCGCCAGCAGCTTGGGGGACAATTTTTTATACTATGGCTACACCTTC

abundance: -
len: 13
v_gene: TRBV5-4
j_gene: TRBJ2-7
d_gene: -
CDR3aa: CASSLFTQYEQYF
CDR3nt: TGTGCCAGCAGCTTGTTTACACAGTACGAGCAGTACTTC

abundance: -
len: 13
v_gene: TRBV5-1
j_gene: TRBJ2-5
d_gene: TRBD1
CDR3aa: CASSSYRGETQYF
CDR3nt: TGCGCCAGCAGCTCCTACAGGGGGGAGACCCAGTACTTC

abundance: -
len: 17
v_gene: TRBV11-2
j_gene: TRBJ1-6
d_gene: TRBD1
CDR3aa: CASSLELGTGVNSPLHF
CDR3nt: TGTGCCAGCAGCTTAGAATTAGGGACAGGGGTCAATTCACCCCTCCACTTT

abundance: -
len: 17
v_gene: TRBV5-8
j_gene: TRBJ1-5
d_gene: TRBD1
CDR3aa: CASSLASATGEPQPQHF
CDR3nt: TGTGCCAGCAGCTTGGCCAGCGCAACAGGGGAGCCTCAGCCCCAGCATTTT

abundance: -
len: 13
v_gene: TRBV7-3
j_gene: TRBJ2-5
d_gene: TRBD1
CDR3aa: CASSSDRGETQYF
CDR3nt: TGTGCCAGCAGCTCCGACAGGGGAGAGACCCAGTACTTC

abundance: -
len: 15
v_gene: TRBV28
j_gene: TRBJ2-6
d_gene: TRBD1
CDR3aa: CASSPQGAGANVLTF
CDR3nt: TGTGCCAGCAGTCCACAGGGGGCTGGGGCCAACGTCCTGACTTTC

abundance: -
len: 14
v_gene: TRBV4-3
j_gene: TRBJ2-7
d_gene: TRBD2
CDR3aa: CASNVSGRDYEQYF
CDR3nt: TGCGCCAGCAACGTTAGCGGGAGAGATTACGAGCAGTACTTC

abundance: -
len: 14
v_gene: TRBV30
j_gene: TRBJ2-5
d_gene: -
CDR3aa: CASTRVHADETQYF
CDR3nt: TGTGCCTCGACTAGGGTCCACGCGGACGAGACCCAGTACTTC

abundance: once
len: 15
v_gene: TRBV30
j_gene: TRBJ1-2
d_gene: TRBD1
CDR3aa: CAWILQGATNYGYTF
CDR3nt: TGTGCCTGGATCCTACAGGGGGCGACTAACTATGGCTACACCTTC

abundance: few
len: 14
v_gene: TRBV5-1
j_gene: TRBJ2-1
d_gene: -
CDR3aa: CASSLVQGPNEQFF
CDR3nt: TGCGCCAGCAGCTTGGTTCAGGGCCCCAATGAGCAGTTCTTC

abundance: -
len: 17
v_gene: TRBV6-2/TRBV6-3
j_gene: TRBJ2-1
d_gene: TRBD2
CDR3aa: CASSLRLAGVGYNEQFF
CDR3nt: TGTGCCAGCAGTCTCCGACTAGCGGGTGTTGGGTACAATGAGCAGTTCTTC

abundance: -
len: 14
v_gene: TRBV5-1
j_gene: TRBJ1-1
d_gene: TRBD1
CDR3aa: CASSEQGVGTEAFF
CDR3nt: TGCGCCAGCAGCGAGCAGGGGGTGGGGACTGAAGCTTTCTTT

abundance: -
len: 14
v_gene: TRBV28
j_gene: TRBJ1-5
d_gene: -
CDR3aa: CASSLVRVNQPQHF
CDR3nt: TGTGCCAGCAGTTTGGTCAGGGTCAATCAGCCCCAGCATTTT

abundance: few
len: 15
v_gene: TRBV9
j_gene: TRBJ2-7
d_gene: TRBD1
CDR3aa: CASSPRDRGSYEQYF
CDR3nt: TGTGCCAGCAGCCCTCGGGACAGGGGCTCCTACGAGCAGTACTTC

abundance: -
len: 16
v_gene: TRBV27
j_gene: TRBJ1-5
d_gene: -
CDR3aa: CASSLWGGADNQPQHF
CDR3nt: TGTGCCAGCAGTTTATGGGGGGGGGCGGACAATCAGCCCCAGCATTTT

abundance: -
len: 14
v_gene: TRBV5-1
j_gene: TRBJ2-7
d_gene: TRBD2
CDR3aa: CASSLTSGRYEQYF
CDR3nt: TGCGCCAGCAGCTTGACTAGCGGGAGGTACGAGCAGTACTTC

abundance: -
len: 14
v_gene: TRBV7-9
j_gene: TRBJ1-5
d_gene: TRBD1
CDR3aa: CASSLTGVDQPQHF
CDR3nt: TGTGCCAGCAGCCTGACAGGGGTTGATCAGCCCCAGCATTTT

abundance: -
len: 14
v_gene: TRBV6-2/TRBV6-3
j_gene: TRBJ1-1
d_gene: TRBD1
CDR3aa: CASSLTGQNTEAFF
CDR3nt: TGTGCCAGCAGCCTGACAGGGCAGAACACTGAAGCTTTCTTT

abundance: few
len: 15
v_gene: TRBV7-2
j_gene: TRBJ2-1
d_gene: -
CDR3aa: CASSGRWGVVGEQFF
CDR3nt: TGTGCCAGCAGCGGGAGATGGGGGGTGGTTGGTGAGCAGTTCTTC

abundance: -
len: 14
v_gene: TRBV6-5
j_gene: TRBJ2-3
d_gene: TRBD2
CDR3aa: CASTLGLSADTQYF
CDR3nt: TGTGCCAGCACCTTGGGACTATCGGCAGATACGCAGTATTTT

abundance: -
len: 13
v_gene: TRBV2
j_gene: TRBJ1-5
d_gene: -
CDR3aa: CASSGQSNQPQHF
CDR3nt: TGTGCCAGCAGTGGACAGTCTAATCAGCCCCAGCATTTT

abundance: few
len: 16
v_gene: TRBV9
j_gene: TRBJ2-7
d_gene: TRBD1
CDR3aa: CASSARQGAPGYEQYF
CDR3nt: TGTGCCAGCAGCGCCCGACAGGGGGCCCCAGGCTACGAGCAGTACTTC

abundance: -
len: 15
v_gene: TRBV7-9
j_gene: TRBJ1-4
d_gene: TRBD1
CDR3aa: CASRLDRGRNEKLFF
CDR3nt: TGTGCCAGCAGGCTTGACAGGGGGCGCAATGAAAAACTGTTTTTT

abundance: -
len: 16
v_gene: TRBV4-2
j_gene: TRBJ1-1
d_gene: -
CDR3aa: CASSQDRGGENTEAFF
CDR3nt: TGTGCCAGCAGCCAAGACAGGGGAGGGGAAAACACTGAAGCTTTCTTT

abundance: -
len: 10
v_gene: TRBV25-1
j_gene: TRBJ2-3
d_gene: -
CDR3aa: CAGGTDTQYF
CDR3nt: TGTGCCGGGGGGACAGATACGCAGTATTTT

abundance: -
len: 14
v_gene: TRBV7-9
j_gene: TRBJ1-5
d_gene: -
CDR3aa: CASSLSGQYQPQHF
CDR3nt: TGTGCCAGCAGCTTAAGCGGACAGTATCAGCCCCAGCATTTT

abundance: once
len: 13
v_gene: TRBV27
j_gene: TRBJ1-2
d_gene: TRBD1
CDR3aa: CASSLSTGGGYTF
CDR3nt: TGTGCCAGCAGTTTAAGTACAGGGGGTGGCTACACCTTC

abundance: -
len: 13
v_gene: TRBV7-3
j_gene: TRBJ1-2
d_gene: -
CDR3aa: CASSPERGYGYTF
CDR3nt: TGTGCCAGCAGCCCCGAAAGGGGCTATGGCTACACCTTC

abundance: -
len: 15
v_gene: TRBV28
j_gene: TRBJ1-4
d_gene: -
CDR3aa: CASSLWDSRNEKLFF
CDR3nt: TGTGCCAGCAGTTTATGGGACAGCCGAAATGAAAAACTGTTTTTT

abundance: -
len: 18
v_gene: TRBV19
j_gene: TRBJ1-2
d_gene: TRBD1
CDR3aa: CASSIQGGIRQGFYGYTF
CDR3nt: TGTGCCAGTAGTATCCAAGGGGGGATCCGACAGGGGTTCTATGGCTACACCTTC

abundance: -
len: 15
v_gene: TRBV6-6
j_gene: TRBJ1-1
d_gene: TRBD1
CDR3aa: CASSPPGQGHTEAFF
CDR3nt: TGTGCCAGCAGCCCTCCGGGACAGGGGCACACTGAAGCTTTCTTT

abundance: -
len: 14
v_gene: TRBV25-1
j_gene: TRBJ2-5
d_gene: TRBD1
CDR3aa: CASSVDRGQETQYF
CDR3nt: TGTGCCAGCAGTGTGGACAGGGGGCAAGAGACCCAGTACTTC

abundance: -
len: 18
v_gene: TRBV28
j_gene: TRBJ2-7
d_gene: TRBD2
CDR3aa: CASSLGRTSGLNSYEQYF
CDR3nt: TGTGCCAGCAGTTTAGGTAGGACTAGCGGGCTGAACTCCTACGAGCAGTACTTC

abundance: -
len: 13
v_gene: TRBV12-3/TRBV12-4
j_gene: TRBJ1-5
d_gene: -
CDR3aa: CASSFPGDQPQHF
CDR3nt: TGTGCCAGCAGCTTCCCAGGGGATCAGCCCCAGCATTTT

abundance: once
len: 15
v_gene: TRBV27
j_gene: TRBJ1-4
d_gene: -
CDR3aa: CASSFNGGLNEKLFF
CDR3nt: TGTGCCAGCAGTTTTAACGGGGGACTTAATGAAAAACTGTTTTTT

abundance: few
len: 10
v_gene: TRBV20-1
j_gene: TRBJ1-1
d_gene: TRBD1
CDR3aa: CSARQGEAFF
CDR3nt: TGCAGTGCGAGACAGGGTGAAGCTTTCTTT

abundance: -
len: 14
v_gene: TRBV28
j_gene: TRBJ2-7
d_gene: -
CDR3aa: CASSPSGEAYEQYF
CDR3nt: TGTGCCAGCAGTCCCTCGGGGGAAGCCTACGAGCAGTACTTC

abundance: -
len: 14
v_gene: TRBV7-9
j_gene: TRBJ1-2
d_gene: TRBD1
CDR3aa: CASSLPGQGYGYTF
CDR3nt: TGTGCCAGCAGCCTCCCCGGACAGGGCTATGGCTACACCTTC

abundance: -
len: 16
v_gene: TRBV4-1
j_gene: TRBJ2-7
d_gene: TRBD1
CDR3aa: CASSQPRRDRGLEQYF
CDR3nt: TGCGCCAGCAGCCAGCCCAGGCGGGACAGGGGGCTCGAGCAGTACTTC

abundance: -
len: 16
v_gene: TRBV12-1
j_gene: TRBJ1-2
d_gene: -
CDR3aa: CASSSKVGTAIYGYTF
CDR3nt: TGTGCCAGCAGCTCGAAGGTCGGGACAGCGATCTATGGCTACACCTTC